This record concerns one T cell receptor beta chain sequence. Trimming stripped 7 bases from V and 5 bases from J, with 12 bases between. Germline V lookup: CDR1 MGHDK, CDR2 SYGVNS. This CDR3 has 12 amino acids. The sample comes from a study of blood T cell repertoires in COVID-19. Authors' data handling: Estimates of nucleated cell counts were drawn from the amplification of reference gene primers. Clones were read by immunoSEQ multiplex PCR, and TCRdb kept only the in-frame ones, dropping some. That table is the source of V, J and clone size, and D and trimming were worked out from the DNA. The top ten hold about 9.4% of the sample, which has around 29,000 clones, nearly 90% seen once.

This receptor was obtained from a human donor in a cohort sampled during active COVID-19. Sequenced input: peripheral blood. The rearrangement joins TRBV25-1 to TRBJ2-7; a weak D match, TRBD2 (5 bases). The CDR3: CASKREFDEQYF. The DNA for the CDR3 is TGTGCCAGCAAGAGGGAATTCGACGAGCAGTACTTC.